Listed below are T cell receptor beta chains from one sample, sequenced in a study of CD8 T cells in Susac syndrome. TCRdb passed the immunoSEQ multiplex PCR reads through MiXCR, listing each CDR3 protein once. The sample consists of approximately 170,000 distinct CDR3 sequences, approximately 94% of them appearing once. The sequenced material came from CD4+ T cells from PBMCs. These receptors were taken from a human donor with multiple sclerosis. Both conserved end residues are part of each CDR3. The order of the fields is CDR3 length, J gene, D gene, V gene, CDR3 DNA, CDR3 protein. D genes are given only for firm matches.

15,TRBJ2-5,TRBD2,TRBV12-3/TRBV12-4,TGTGCCAGCAGAGCGAATAGCGGGAGTGTAGAGACCCAGTACTTC,CASRANSGSVETQYF
14,TRBJ1-5,.,TRBV27,TGTGCCAGCAGTTTTAGTAGCAGCAATCAGCCCCAGCATTTT,CASSFSSSNQPQHF
11,TRBJ2-6,.,TRBV5-1,TGCGCCAGCAGCTTGGACTACGGCCTGACTTTC,CASSLDYGLTF
15,TRBJ1-1,.,TRBV19,TGTGCCAGTAGTATCCAACCGGCTCAAAACACTGAAGCTTTCTTT,CASSIQPAQNTEAFF
13,TRBJ2-1,.,TRBV11-2,TGTGCCAGCAGCCAACACAGGGGGGGTGAGCAGTTCTTC,CASSQHRGGEQFF
15,TRBJ2-7,.,TRBV5-4,TGTGCCAGCAGCCAAAAACAGGGTCGTCCCTACGAGCAGTACTTC,CASSQKQGRPYEQYF
13,TRBJ2-7,.,TRBV3-1,TGTGCCAGCAGCCACAGGGGATCCTACGAGCAGTACTTC,CASSHRGSYEQYF
17,TRBJ2-2,.,TRBV25-1,TGTGCCAGCAGTGTTCTTATCCAACGTATTCGAACCGGGGAGCTGTTTTTT,CASSVLIQRIRTGELFF
17,TRBJ1-1,.,TRBV3-1,TGTGCCAGCAGCCAAGTCAATAGGAACCTCGGGAACACTGAAGCTTTCTTT,CASSQVNRNLGNTEAFF
13,TRBJ1-5,.,TRBV4-3,TGCGCCAGCAGCCAATCCGGGAATCAGCCCCAGCATTTT,CASSQSGNQPQHF
13,TRBJ2-7,TRBD1,TRBV27,TGTGCCAGCAGGGGACAGGACTCCTACGAGCAGTACTTC,CASRGQDSYEQYF
18,TRBJ2-7,TRBD1,TRBV27,TGTGCCAGCTCCGGAATGGCCGGGACAGGGGGGAGCCCCTACGAGCAGTACTTC,CASSGMAGTGGSPYEQYF